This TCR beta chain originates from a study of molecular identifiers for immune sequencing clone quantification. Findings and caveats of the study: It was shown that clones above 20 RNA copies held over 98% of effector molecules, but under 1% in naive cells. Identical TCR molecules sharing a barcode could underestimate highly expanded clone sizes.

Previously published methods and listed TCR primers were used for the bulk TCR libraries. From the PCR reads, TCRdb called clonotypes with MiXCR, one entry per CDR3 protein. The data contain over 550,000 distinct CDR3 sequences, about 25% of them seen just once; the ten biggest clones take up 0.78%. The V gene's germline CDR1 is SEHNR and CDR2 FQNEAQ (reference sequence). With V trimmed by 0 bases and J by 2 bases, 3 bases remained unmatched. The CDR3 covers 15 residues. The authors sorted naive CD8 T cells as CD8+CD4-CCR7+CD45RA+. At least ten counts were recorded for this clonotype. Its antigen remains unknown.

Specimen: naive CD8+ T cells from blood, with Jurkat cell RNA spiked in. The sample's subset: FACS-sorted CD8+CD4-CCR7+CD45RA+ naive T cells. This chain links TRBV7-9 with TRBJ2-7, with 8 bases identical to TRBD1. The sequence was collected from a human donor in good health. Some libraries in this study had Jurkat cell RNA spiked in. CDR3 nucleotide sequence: TGTGCCAGCAGCTTAGCGCTGGGACAGGCCTACGAGCAGTACTTC. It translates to CASSLALGQAYEQYF.